This T cell receptor (beta chain) stems from a study of post-analysis software for immune sequencing data. Across the whole study: Disease courses included relapsing-remitting, secondary progressive and progressive-relapsing multiple sclerosis.

There are a few counts of this clonotype. Its antigen is currently unknown. The junction does not match germline at one end; this may be a read error. Study findings and constraints: Controls showed significantly higher normalized Chao1 diversity than did multiple sclerosis patients. Controls showed lower frequencies than patients for roughly five TRBV segments, and TRBV5-6, TRBV5-1 and TRBV20-1 were among these.

The CDR3 sequence is 14 residues long. The V gene's germline CDR1 is SQVTM and CDR2 ANQGSEA. Each TCR beta cDNA library carried unique molecular identifiers. Out of about 0.95 to 10 million T cells, 450,000 to 600,000 cDNA molecules were generated. One entry per CDR3 protein, called by TCRdb with MiXCR from the PCR reads. Counted here are fewer than 850,000 distinct CDR3 sequences, 25% to 30% occurring once; the ten biggest clones make up approximately 0.6%. Sequences were obtained from blood. This receptor was identified in a girl aged 10-17 years with multiple sclerosis. J is TRBJ2-3 and V is TRBV29-1, with 7 bases matching TRBD1. CDR3 sequence reads: CSVQDRANTDTQYF. In DNA form, the CDR3 reads TGCAGCGTTCAAGACAGGGCAAACACAGATACGCAGTATTTT.